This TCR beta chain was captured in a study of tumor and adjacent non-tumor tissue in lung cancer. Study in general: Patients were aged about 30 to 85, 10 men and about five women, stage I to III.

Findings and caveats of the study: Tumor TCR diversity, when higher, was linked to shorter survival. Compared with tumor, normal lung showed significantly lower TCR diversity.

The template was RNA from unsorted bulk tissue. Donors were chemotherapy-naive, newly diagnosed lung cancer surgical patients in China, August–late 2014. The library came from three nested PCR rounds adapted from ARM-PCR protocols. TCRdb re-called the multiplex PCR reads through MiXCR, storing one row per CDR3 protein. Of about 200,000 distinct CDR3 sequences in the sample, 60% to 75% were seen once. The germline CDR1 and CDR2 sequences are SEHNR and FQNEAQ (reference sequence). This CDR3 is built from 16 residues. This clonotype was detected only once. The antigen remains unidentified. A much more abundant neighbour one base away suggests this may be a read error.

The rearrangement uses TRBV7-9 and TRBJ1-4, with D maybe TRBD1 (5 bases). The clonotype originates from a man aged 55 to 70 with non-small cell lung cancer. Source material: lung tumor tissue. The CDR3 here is CARSSVRGTVSEKLFF. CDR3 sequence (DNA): TGTGCCAGAAGCTCCGTTCGGGGGACCGTAAGTGAAAAACTGTTTTTT.